This TCR beta chain is drawn from a study of T cell repertoires in cytomegalovirus infection. Overall study: Matching HLA type and CMV infection were both indicated by public TCR beta signatures.

A note on this clonotype: Its specificity is unknown.

CDR1 is SNHLY and CDR2 is FYNNEI in the germline V gene. This CDR3 has 13 residues. Trimming left V 6 bases short and J 5 bases short, with 10 bases between. TCRdb reprocessed the reads with MiXCR, giving one entry per CDR3 protein. In the table there are approximately 120,000 distinct CDR3 sequences, roughly 30% of which are singletons. This chain connects TRBV2 to TRBJ2-2; perhaps TRBD1 as D (6 bases). The material sequenced was CD8+ T cells from cultured PBMCs, taken from culture after CMV antigen stimulation. This receptor was identified in a human donor in good health (CMV status not recorded). Some clones in this sample may be carry-over from other donors' samples. The CDR3 loop is CASSNTGTGELFF. CDR3 nucleotides: TGTGCCAGCAGCAATACAGGGACCGGGGAGCTGTTTTTT.